The entry below describes one TCR beta chain. Antigen: not known. Unique molecular identifiers were used to barcode this TCRbeta library. MiXCR was run by TCRdb on the PCR reads, yielding one entry per CDR3 protein. The profile shows 700,000 to 850,000 distinct CDR3 sequences, less than 20% of them singletons. V dropped 3 bases and J dropped 6 bases, with 12 bases sitting between them. The CDR3 is 13 amino acids. Germline V gene sequence: CDR1 MNHEY, CDR2 SVGEGT. The data derive from a study of T-cell reconstitution after alpha-beta-depleted transplantation in children. General study findings and limits: The authors attributed T-cell counts and diversity one year after transplant mostly to newly produced T cells.

The chain links TRBV6-2 or TRBV6-3 to TRBJ2-7, with D uncertain. Material: PBMCs, mostly from graft donor cells, obtained 360 days after TCRalphabeta/CD19-depleted stem cell transplant. This TCR came from a male patient between 5 and 17 years old who had a stem cell transplant for acute lymphoblastic leukemia, so the T cells may come from the graft donor. DNA of the CDR3: TGTGCCAGCAGTTATTTGGTGACCTCCGAGCAGTACTTC. It specifies CASSYLVTSEQYF.